This T cell receptor (beta chain) came from a study of T cells in Graves' hyperthyroidism and ophthalmopathy. Study conclusions and caveats: With a median lead of 6.5 months before onset, the model predicted ophthalmopathy.

This CDR3 contains 13 residues. V was cut by 1 base and J by 6 bases, with 8 bases left in between. Looked up from germline, CDR1 is SGHAT and CDR2 is FQNNGV. This clonotype was seen ten or more times. The antigen remains undetermined. Amplification of TCR beta CDR3 regions used RNA as the template. First-round RT-PCR targeting the TCR CDR3 was performed with the HTBI primer set. In TCRdb, the multiplex PCR reads were re-called with MiXCR into one record per CDR3 protein. The repertoire includes roughly 110,000 distinct CDR3 sequences, approximately 16% of them detected once, and 35% to 45% sits in the top ten.

This sequence joins TRBV11-2 and TRBJ2-3; D remains ambiguous. Sequencing input: blood. The sequence came from a woman between 45 and 65 years old with Graves' hyperthyroidism. The CDR3 nucleotides are TGTGCCAGCAGCTTAGTATCGATGGATACGCAGTATTTT. It yields the protein CASSLVSMDTQYF.